These T cell receptor beta chains were read from a single sample in a study of regulatory T cells in long-lasting Graves disease. TCRdb reanalysed the multiplex PCR reads using MiXCR and keeps one entry per CDR3 protein. The sample includes about 470,000 distinct CDR3 sequences, about a fifth of them seen just once. The sequences come from peripheral blood mononuclear cells (PBMCs), collected when the disease was refractory, from a patient treated with antithyroid drugs. These receptors were collected from a female donor with Graves disease. The CDR3 runs from the conserved cysteine through the conserved F or W. A D gene is named only where the DNA matches it firmly. Clone size appears in some rows only: once, few, many, or a class for an expanded clone.

V	size	D	J	DNA	CDR3
TRBV6-1	many	NA	TRBJ1-1	TGTGCCAGCAGGGGGGACACCGTGAGCGCTTTCTTT	CASRGDTVSAFF
TRBV28	NA	NA	TRBJ2-5	TGTGCCAGCAGGGACGGAATAGGCGGACCTAGGGAGACCCAGTACTTC	CASRDGIGGPRETQYF
TRBV2	NA	TRBD1	TRBJ1-5	TGTGCCAGACAGATACAGGGGGCGAGCAATCAGCCCCAGCATTTT	CARQIQGASNQPQHF
TRBV5-1	many	TRBD1	TRBJ1-2	TGCGCCAGCAGCGCCTCGGGACAGAGTGTCTATGGCTACACCTTC	CASSASGQSVYGYTF
TRBV27	NA	TRBD1	TRBJ2-5	TGTGCCACCATCGCAGGGGCAGGGGGAGAGACCCAGTACTTC	CATIAGAGGETQYF
TRBV3-1	NA	NA	TRBJ1-1	TGTGCCAGCAGCCAAGTCGTAGGAGAAGCTTTCTTT	CASSQVVGEAFF
TRBV9	many	TRBD1	TRBJ1-5	TGTGCCAGCAGCGACCGACAGGGTAGCAATCAGCCCCAGCATTTT	CASSDRQGSNQPQHF
TRBV7-9	few	NA	TRBJ2-7	TGTGCCAGCAGTTATAGCGCACAGGGTAGGGACGAGCAGTACTTC	CASSYSAQGRDEQYF
TRBV18	NA	TRBD1	TRBJ2-7	TGTGCCAGCTCATCACGGACAGGGGGAGGCCCACGGGCCTACGAGCAGTACTTC	CASSSRTGGGPRAYEQYF
TRBV5-4	NA	NA	TRBJ2-5	TGTGCCAGCAGCCCTTGGACAGGAGGGGAGACCCAGTACTTC	CASSPWTGGETQYF
TRBV12-5	many	NA	TRBJ2-6	TGTGCCGGCCCGCTCTGGGCCAACGTCCTGACTTTC	CAGPLWANVLTF
TRBV5-1	many	TRBD1	TRBJ1-1	TGTGCCAGCAGGGACAGAAACACTGAAGCTTTCTTT	CASRDRNTEAFF
TRBV30	NA	NA	TRBJ2-1	TGTGCCGGCGAAGGGATCTCGTACAATGAGCAGTTCTTC	CAGEGISYNEQFF
TRBV20-1	many	TRBD2	TRBJ2-7	TGCAGTGCTCAAATACTAGCGGGAGTAAACGAGCAGTACTTC	CSAQILAGVNEQYF
TRBV6-5	many	NA	TRBJ2-5	TGTGCCAGCAGTTACTTGGGGTCGGGAGAGACCCAGTACTTC	CASSYLGSGETQYF
TRBV6-1	many	NA	TRBJ2-7	TGTGCCAGCAGTGAAGGGGGCCCCTACGAGCAGTACTTC	CASSEGGPYEQYF
TRBV5-6	many	NA	TRBJ2-5	TGTGCCAGCAGCTTTCGGCAGTCCCAAGAGACCCAGTACTTC	CASSFRQSQETQYF
TRBV4-1	NA	TRBD2	TRBJ2-7	TGCGCCAGCAGGTCAGGACTAGAATCCTACGAGCAGTACTTC	CASRSGLESYEQYF
TRBV2	many	TRBD2	TRBJ2-7	TGTGCCACCATTGGGCTAGCGGGAATTTCCTACGAGCAGTACTTC	CATIGLAGISYEQYF
TRBV7-8	NA	NA	TRBJ1-1	TGTGCCAGCAGGACCCGAAGGGGGACTGAAGCTTTCTTT	CASRTRRGTEAFF
TRBV7-2	many	TRBD2	TRBJ2-5	TGTGCCAGCAGCTTAGGGCCTAGCGGGAGACAAGAGACCCAGTACTTC	CASSLGPSGRQETQYF
TRBV28	many	TRBD1	TRBJ1-5	TGTGCCAGCAGTGCACCGACAGGGGGCAATCAGCCCCAGCATTTT	CASSAPTGGNQPQHF